This TCR beta chain was recorded in a study of CD8 T cells in Susac syndrome. This clonotype was found once. Its target is not known. CD8+ and CD4+ T cells were negatively isolated; TEMRA cells were FACS-enriched. Study observations and caveats: The study recognized that its TCR sequencing and HLA analysis covered a relatively small number of individuals.

Random hexamers primed reverse transcription of about 0.5 to 1 ug RNA. The immunoSEQ assay covered 54 Vbeta and 13 Jbeta segments for CDR3. TCRdb itself ran the immunoSEQ multiplex PCR reads through MiXCR, one entry per CDR3 protein. The sample holds approximately 220,000 distinct CDR3 sequences, just under 95% seen once. CDR1 and CDR2 from the germline V gene are SQVTM and ANQGSEA. The CDR3 is 14 amino acids. Trimming cost V 2 bases and J 4 bases, with 14 bases left between them. The source material was CD4+ T cells from PBMCs. The sequence derives from a human donor with multiple sclerosis. This chain joins TRBV29-1 and TRBJ1-1; possible D gene TRBD1, 5 bases. The CDR3 protein is CSVERGPTGTEAFF. The CDR3 nucleotides read TGCAGCGTTGAAAGGGGCCCCACCGGCACTGAAGCTTTCTTT.